This paragraph covers one T cell receptor beta chain sequence. The protocol was immunoSEQ multiplex PCR, while the TCRdb copy is restricted to in-frame clones and leaves out a portion. The profile shows fewer than 45,000 clones, 70% to 90% of them singletons. Losses at the gene ends were 6 bases for V and 8 bases for J; bases not matched to a gene: 2. This CDR3 spans 11 amino acids. CDR1 is MRHNA, CDR2 SNTAGT, per germline. This record belongs to a study of OX40 agonist ivuxolimab in advanced cancers. If patients had autoimmune disease history or systemic immunosuppression, they were excluded. Sequences were derived from CD4+ or CD8+ T cells sorted from blood, sampled in a trial of the OX40 agonist ivuxolimab. This chain connects TRBV6-4 to TRBJ1-2; 8 bases are a match to TRBD1. The TCR sequence derives from an adult with an advanced solid tumor such as melanoma, head and neck, liver or kidney cancer. CDR3 nucleotides: TGTGCCAGCAGCAACAGGGGGGGCTACACCTTC. Translated, it gives CASSNRGGYTF.